The sequence of this T cell receptor gamma chain was determined in a study of human gamma delta and Vdelta1 T cells. This clone was counted a single time. The antigen is unknown. This clone may be a read error of a much larger clone one base away. Unmatched junction bases numbered 2, after V lost 5 bases and J lost 4 bases. CDR1 is VTNTFY and CDR2 is YDVSTARD in the germline V gene (reference sequence). This CDR3 has 11 residues. TCRdb re-called the PCR reads through CATT. The repertoire holds 3,900 or so gamma-chain clones, 16% seen once, with approximately 7.3% in the top ten. This chain joins TRGV3 and TRGJ1 or TRGJ2. The sample consisted of Vdelta1 gamma-delta T cells from blood grown in culture (DOT cells). This TCR was sampled from a human donor in good health. For the CDR3, the DNA is TGTGCCACCTGGGCATATTATAAGAAACTCTTT. This codes for CATWAYYKKLF.